These 16 T cell receptor beta chains were sequenced from one sample in a study of glioma-infiltrating T cells after dendritic cell vaccination. Time point noted: after dendritic cell vaccination, including at tumor progression/relapse. TCRdb's copy holds only in-frame clones and misses some; the assay was immunoSEQ multiplex PCR. Of about 50,000 clones in the sample, 70% to 90% were seen once. The sequencing here drew on blood, taken after dendritic cell vaccination. These receptor sequences come from a human donor with glioblastoma.

The chain carries TRBV4-2 and TRBJ2-7, with TRBD2 matching 7 bases. This CDR3 spans 14 amino acids. In germline, CDR1 is LGHNA, CDR2 YNFKEQ. V gave up 2 bases and J gave up 4 bases; unmatched junction bases: 5. Here the CDR3 DNA reads TGTGCCAGCAGCCAAAGGCTAGCGGCTTACGAGCAGTACTTC. Translation gives CASSQRLAAYEQYF.

This sequence joins TRBV5-5 and TRBJ2-5, with TRBD2 matching over 10 bases. V lost 0 bases to trimming and J lost 4 bases; unmatched junction nucleotides: 3. CDR1 is SGHKS, CDR2 YYEKEE, per germline (reference sequence). CDR3 size: 15 residues. CDR3 loop: CASSLGLAGAETQYF. The DNA for the CDR3 is TGTGCCAGCAGCTTGGGGCTAGCGGGAGCAGAGACCCAGTACTTC.

This clone was detected only once. The rearrangement uses TRBV9 and TRBJ1-5; TRBD1 aligns across 10 bases. This CDR3 spans 15 amino acids. V dropped 2 bases and J dropped 5; count of bases not matched to a gene: 4. Germline values: CDR1 SGDLS, CDR2 YYNGEE. Here the CDR3 reads CASSVTGGADQPQHF. CDR3 nucleotide sequence: TGTGCCAGCAGCGTGACAGGGGGCGCAGATCAGCCCCAGCATTTT. Using reference TRBV9 and TRBJ1-5 for the parts outside the CDR3, the full variable domain is DSGVTQTPKHLITATGQRVTLRCSPRSGDLSVYWYQQSLDQGLQFLIQYYNGEERAKGNILERFSAQQFPDLHSELNLSSLELGDSALYFCASSVTGGADQPQHFGDGTRLSIL.

This chain joins TRBV18 and TRBJ1-2; D perhaps matches TRBD1 (5 bases). V was clipped by 0 bases and J by 0 bases, with 8 bases between them. The CDR3 loop spans 15 amino acids. Germline V gives CDR1 KGHSH, CDR2 LQKENI. CDR3 bases: TGTGCCAGCTCACCACCGCAGGGAACTAACTATGGCTACACCTTC. It codes for CASSPPQGTNYGYTF.

This chain's CDR3 is CASSPRQVSSSVYTF. The CDR3 coding sequence is TGTGCCAGCTCACCTAGACAGGTCTCCTCAAGCGTATACACCTTC. The J gene is TRBJ1-2, the V gene TRBV18, with TRBD1 as a possible D gene (6 bases). Trimming pared 3 bases from V and 11 bases from J, leaving 22 bases between. This CDR3 spans 15 amino acids. Germline assignment: CDR1 KGHSH and CDR2 LQKENI.

The chain couples TRBV5-1 to TRBJ2-1, with 9 bases matching TRBD2. The CDR3 covers 13 residues. The germline V gene encodes CDR1 SGHRS and CDR2 YFSETQ. The V and J ends lost 6 bases and 8 bases, in that order; junction bases with no gene match: 6. CDR3 sequence (DNA): TGCGCCAGCACCCTTAGCGGGAGTGATGAGCAGTTCTTC. It encodes CASTLSGSDEQFF.

The chain is built from TRBV7-9 and TRBJ2-7; D not certain. Looked up from germline, CDR1 is SEHNR and CDR2 is FQNEAQ (reference sequence). V gave up 1 base and J gave up 6 bases, with 13 bases separating them. This CDR3 has 14 amino acids. CDR3 amino acids: CASSLETTKLEQYF. CDR3 DNA sequence: TGTGCCAGCAGCTTAGAGACAACCAAGCTCGAGCAGTACTTC.

This clone was seen a single time. The genes are TRBV19 and TRBJ2-7, with 11 bases that match TRBD2. Germline-derived CDR1 and CDR2 are LNHDA and SQIVND (reference sequence). This CDR3 has 15 amino acids. V lost 5 bases, J lost 4 bases, and 7 bases stayed unmatched. CDR3 loop: CASSETSGKPYEQYF. The CDR3 nucleotides are TGTGCCAGTAGTGAGACTAGCGGGAAACCTTACGAGCAGTACTTC. The whole variable domain, remainder taken from reference TRBV19 and TRBJ2-7, is DGGITQSPKYLFRKEGQNVTLSCEQNLNHDAMYWYRQDPGQGLRLIYYSQIVNDFQKGDIAEGYSVSREKKESFPLTVTSAQKNPTAFYLCASSETSGKPYEQYFGPGTRLTVT.

The gene calls are TRBV5-1 and TRBJ1-2; tentatively, D is TRBD1 (5 bases). Looked up from germline, CDR1 is SGHRS and CDR2 is YFSETQ. This CDR3 has 15 residues. V was clipped by 4 bases and J by 10 bases, with 23 bases between them. CDR3 sequence reads: CASSRDSVRYGDYTF. The DNA for the CDR3 is TGCGCCAGCAGCCGCGACAGTGTTCGCTATGGTGACTACACCTTC.

The chain has TRBV10-3 and TRBJ1-1, with TRBD1 identical over 7 bases. With V trimmed by 10 bases and J by 3 bases, 14 bases remained unmatched. This CDR3 is 15 amino acids long. The germline V gene encodes CDR1 ENHRY and CDR2 SYGVKD. This chain's CDR3 is CATRGQGGEDTEAFF. In DNA form, the CDR3 reads TGTGCCACCAGGGGCCAGGGGGGTGAAGACACTGAAGCTTTCTTT.

The chain recombines TRBV4-3 with TRBJ2-7; 7 positions agree with TRBD2. This CDR3 contains 17 residues. J was trimmed by 3 bases and V by 4 bases; bases with no gene match: 15. Germline V gene lookup returns CDR1 LGHNA and CDR2 YSLEER. CDR3 region: CASSRGAAREKIYEQYF. Here the CDR3 DNA reads TGCGCCAGCAGCCGAGGTGCCGCGCGGGAGAAAATCTACGAGCAGTACTTC.

This clone appeared a few times. The gene calls are TRBV10-3 and TRBJ1-4, with D possibly being TRBD1 (5 bases). The CDR3 loop spans 14 amino acids. Germline CDR1 ENHRY, CDR2 SYGVKD. V lost 2 bases to trimming and J lost 8 bases, with 12 bases between them. For the CDR3, the DNA is TGTGCCATCAGTGAGGGGGCAGGATTGGAAAAACTGTTTTTT. Protein product: CAISEGAGLEKLFF.

The chain has TRBV4-2 and TRBJ1-2; TRBD1 agrees at 7 bases. Looked up from germline, CDR1 is LGHNA and CDR2 is YNFKEQ. V dropped 2 bases and J dropped 3; count of bases not matched to a gene: 9. The CDR3 extends over 16 amino acids. The CDR3 sequence is CASSQTPGQPDYGYTF. The CDR3, as DNA: TGTGCCAGCAGCCAAACGCCGGGACAGCCAGACTATGGCTACACCTTC.

The chain employs TRBV4-1 and TRBJ2-5; D gene ambiguous. The CDR3 extends over 13 amino acids. The V and J ends lost 1 base and 3 bases respectively, with 6 bases between them. CDR1 and CDR2 from the germline V gene are MGHRA and YSYEKL. The CDR3 DNA is TGCGCCAGCAGCCAAGCTCGGGAAGAGACCCAGTACTTC. Residues: CASSQAREETQYF.

V usage is TRBV6-5 and J usage is TRBJ1-2; TRBD1 is a possible D gene (6 bases). Looked up from germline, CDR1 is MNHEY and CDR2 is SVGAGI. The CDR3 sequence is 15 residues long. V lost 5 bases to trimming and J lost 4 bases, with 17 bases between them. In DNA form, the CDR3 reads TGTGCCAGCAGTCAGACACAGGGAAGAGGCTATGGCTACACCTTC. This sequence encodes CASSQTQGRGYGYTF.

The gene calls are TRBV4-2 and TRBJ2-4; a possible D gene is TRBD2 (6 bases). Germline CDR1 reads LGHNA; CDR2 reads YNFKEQ. V was clipped by 1 base and J by 7 bases, with 20 bases between them. The CDR3 extends over 17 amino acids. This chain's CDR3 is CASSQGFGGMGLNIQYF. CDR3 nucleotide sequence: TGTGCCAGCAGCCAAGGATTTGGCGGGATGGGATTGAACATTCAGTACTTC.